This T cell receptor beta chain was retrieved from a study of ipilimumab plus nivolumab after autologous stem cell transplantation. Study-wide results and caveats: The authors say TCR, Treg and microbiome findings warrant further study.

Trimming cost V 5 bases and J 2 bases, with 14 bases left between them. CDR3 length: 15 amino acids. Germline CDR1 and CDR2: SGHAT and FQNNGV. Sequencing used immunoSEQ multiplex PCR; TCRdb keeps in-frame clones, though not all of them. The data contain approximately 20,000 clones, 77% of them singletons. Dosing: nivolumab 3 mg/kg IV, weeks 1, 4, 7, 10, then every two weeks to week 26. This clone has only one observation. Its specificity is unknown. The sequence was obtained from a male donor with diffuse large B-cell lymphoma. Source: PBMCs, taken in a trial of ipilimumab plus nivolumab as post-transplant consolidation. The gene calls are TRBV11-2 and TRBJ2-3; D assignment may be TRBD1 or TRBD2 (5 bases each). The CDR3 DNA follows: TGTGCCAGCAGCCCGGTCGGGGCTCTCACAGATACGCAGTATTTT. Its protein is CASSPVGALTDTQYF.